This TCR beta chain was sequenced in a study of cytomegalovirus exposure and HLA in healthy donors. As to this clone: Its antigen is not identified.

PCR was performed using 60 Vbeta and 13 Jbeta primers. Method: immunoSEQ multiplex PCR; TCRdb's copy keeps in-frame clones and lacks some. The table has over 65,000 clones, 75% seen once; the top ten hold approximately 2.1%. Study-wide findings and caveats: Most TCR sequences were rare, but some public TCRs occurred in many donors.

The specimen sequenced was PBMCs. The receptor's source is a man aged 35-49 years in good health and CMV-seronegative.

The CDR3 coding sequence is TGTGCCTGGAGTGTACAGAGGAGATCGGGAGGCTACACCTTC. This codes for CAWSVQRRSGGYTF. This chain links TRBV30 with TRBJ1-2, with D uncertain. The germline V gene has CDR1 GTSNPN and CDR2 SVGIG (reference sequence). The CDR3 runs to 14 residues. Trimming cost V 0 bases and J 8 bases, with 16 bases left between them.